This TCR beta chain is from a study of shared clonotypes between healthy human individuals (dated by TCRdb to between 2020 and 2021). Study-wide context: The cohort comprised two women and a few men aged 18 to 49 years. To estimate repertoire size and how much clonotypes are shared between individuals, the study performed deep sequencing of blood TCR repertoires from five healthy adults. To increase sequencing depth and limit assay-specific biases, TCR repertoire library preparation and sequencing were carried out by different laboratories using diverse techniques. Each donor's leukapheresis produced roughly between roughly 0.9 and 8.9 billion PBMCs.

About this clone: Its antigen is currently not known. It has no much larger one-base neighbor in the sample; base qualities were not kept.

Using the deep immunoSEQ assay, TCR CDR3 regions were amplified from genomic DNA by multiplex PCR. Extracted genomic DNA from each cell subset was spread evenly across all wells of several immunoSEQ 96-well plates, with each plate serving as a replicate. Each replicate PCR for unsorted PBMC received roughly 0.3 ug genomic DNA, equal to about 30,000 T cell genomes. Ten immunoSEQ deep assay plates were used to sequence the unsorted PBMC genomic DNA. Purified libraries were quantified with a Qubit 3.0 fluorometer, sized on a Bioanalyzer 2100, and re-quantified with the KAPA Library Quantification kit. Every immunoSEQ 96-well plate was sequenced on a dedicated single-read 150-cycle Illumina NextSeq 550 flow cell. On the study's bioinformatics: Because only junctional sequences without quality scores were contained in the immunoSEQ output, filtering matching that applied to full-length reads could not be performed. Sequences were annotated with PyIR, a Python wrapper for IgBLAST v1.9, using IMGT germline references to assign V/J genes and CDR3. Reads were removed for weak V/J assignments (E-value above 1e-6), missing CDR3, stop codons, out-of-frame junctions, or ambiguous translated residues. V3J clonotypes were defined as sequences sharing an identical inferred V gene, J gene, and CDR3 amino acid sequence. The percentage overlap between two repertoires was calculated by dividing the number of shared unique clonotypes by the size of the smaller repertoire. Repertoire richness was assessed with RTK rarefaction, the Chao1 estimator, and Recon v2.1 estimates of unobserved clonotypes. The table comes from immuneACCESS by way of TCRdb, which keeps in-frame sequences with V and J called. Part of the clones is missing from these tables; in studies checked, under half for an unresolved V gene and the rest for unknown reasons. Clone size and the V and J calls come from that table; the DNA yielded D and trimming. The sample table shows around 500,000 clones, and 75% to 85% are seen once. Together, the top ten hold approximately 13% of the sample.

According to the germline V gene, CDR1 reads MDHEN and CDR2 reads SYDVKM. The CDR3 holds 15 amino acids from the cysteine to the phenylalanine. The read is trimmed to its CDR3 DNA, 45 bases read in frame from base 1. V is reduced by 5 bases and J by 8 bases, leaving a spacing of 18 bases between them. Healthy HIV-negative adults with no recently reported acute infections or vaccinations were included as donors. Every donor was a Caucasian adult living in Nashville, Tennessee, USA. For unsorted samples, approximately 84 million PBMCs were counted, and genomic DNA was extracted using the QIAamp DNA Blood Mini kit. Blood was collected by leukapheresis, and PBMCs were isolated by Ficoll-Histopaque density gradient centrifugation and then cryopreserved in liquid nitrogen vapor phase. Overall study outcomes, separate from this receptor: Sampling was restricted to blood, and TCR repertoires in tissues likely differ from the TCR repertoires found in blood. Because the study included a small number of donors, the genetic and exposure-history diversity represented was limited. Pairwise subsampling indicated that sequencing depth was expected to affect the degree of clonotype sharing among donors.

The clonotype was recovered from a middle-aged woman in good health. Some clones in this sample may be carry-over from other donors' samples. Material for sequencing was PBMCs. The receptor chain draws on TRBV28 and TRBJ1-4, and possibly TRBD1, on 5 matching bases. For the CDR3, the sequence is CASSPPSTGDEKLFF. The nucleotide sequence is given as TGTGCCAGCAGTCCCCCTTCTACGGGGGACGAAAAACTGTTTTTT.